The 16 T cell receptor beta chains reported below all come from one sample, sequenced in a study of T cells in Graves' hyperthyroidism and ophthalmopathy. What was amplified from RNA transcripts were TCR beta CDR3 regions. The HTBI set primed first-round TCR CDR3 RT-PCR. TCRdb passed the multiplex PCR reads through MiXCR, listing each CDR3 protein once. The profile covers around 620,000 distinct CDR3 sequences, with 13% to 15% appearing a single time and 6.5% to 9% taken by the ten largest. Specimen: blood. The receptors come from a woman aged 18-30 years with Graves' ophthalmopathy.

The chain joins TRBV6-6 to TRBJ1-1; 9 positions agree with TRBD1. The V and J ends lost 0 bases and 7 bases, in that order; junction bases with no gene match: 6. The germline V gene encodes CDR1 MNHNY and CDR2 SVGAGI (reference sequence). The CDR3 extends over 15 amino acids. The CDR3 protein is CASSYSGDRVVEAFF. CDR3 coding DNA: TGTGCCAGCAGTTACTCTGGGGACAGGGTTGTTGAAGCTTTCTTT.

Many counts were recorded for this clonotype. The V call is TRBV2, the J call TRBJ2-5; TRBD1 agrees at 7 bases. V shed 10 bases, J shed 5 bases, and the junction held 7 bases outside the gene matches. Germline CDR1 reads SNHLY; CDR2 reads FYNNEI. This CDR3 is 12 amino acids long. DNA of the CDR3: TGTGCCACCACGGACAGGTTCGAGACCCAGTACTTC. Protein: CATTDRFETQYF.

This clonotype was observed at least ten times. V and J are TRBV20-1 and TRBJ2-5; 7 nucleotides line up with TRBD2. With V trimmed by 0 bases and J by 5 bases, 12 bases remained unmatched. CDR1 and CDR2 (germline): DFQATT, SNEGSKA (reference sequence). This CDR3 is 16 amino acids long. CDR3 sequence (DNA): TGCAGTGCTAGAGATCCCCTTACTAGCGTAAGGGAGACCCAGTACTTC. Protein: CSARDPLTSVRETQYF.

J is TRBJ1-6 and V is TRBV29-1; weak D call: TRBD1 (6 bases). V lost 8 bases and J lost 0, with 17 bases in between. The CDR3 is 16 residues long. In germline, CDR1 is SQVTM, CDR2 ANQGSEA. DNA of the CDR3: TGCAGCCCCGGCGGGGGCCCCCGCTCCTATAATTCACCCCTCCACTTT. Protein: CSPGGGPRSYNSPLHF.

This clonotype was seen many times. This chain uses TRBV30 with TRBJ1-2, with D unclear. This CDR3 comprises 15 residues. The V gene's germline CDR1 is GTSNPN and CDR2 SVGIG (reference sequence). V gave up 0 bases and J gave up 6 bases, with 17 bases separating them. The CDR3 reads CAWSVLVGEIDGYTF. In DNA form, the CDR3 reads TGTGCCTGGAGTGTACTAGTCGGGGAAATCGATGGCTACACCTTC.

In its sample, this clonotype was seen many times. The genes are TRBV20-1 and TRBJ2-5; perhaps TRBD1 as D (6 bases). This CDR3 contains 13 residues. With 5 bases removed from V and 7 bases from J, the gap between germline ends came to 17 bases. Germline CDR1 and CDR2: DFQATT and SNEGSKA (reference sequence). This CDR3 reads CSAFAQGTGTQYF. The CDR3 region has the DNA TGCAGTGCTTTTGCACAGGGTACGGGGACCCAGTACTTC.

This clonotype showed up many times. The chain joins TRBV5-6 to TRBJ1-1; 7 bases are a match to TRBD1. J lost 5 bases, V lost 0 bases, and 7 bases had no gene match. This CDR3 contains 15 residues. CDR1 and CDR2 (germline): SGHDT, YYEEEE. CDR3 sequence (DNA): TGTGCCAGCAGCTTGGGACAGGGATTATGGACTGAAGCTTTCTTT. This gives the protein CASSLGQGLWTEAFF.

There are many counts of this clonotype. This chain joins TRBV5-5 and TRBJ2-3, with 7 bases identical to TRBD1. V lost 2 bases and J lost 2; bases outside the gene matches: 5. The CDR3 spans 15 residues. Per germline, CDR1 SGHKS and CDR2 YYEKEE (reference sequence). The DNA for the CDR3 is TGTGCCAGCAGCTTTCCGACAGGGAACACAGATACGCAGTATTTT. Protein product: CASSFPTGNTDTQYF.

Only a few counts were recorded for this clonotype. Given a much more abundant clone one base away, this may be a read error. The chain has TRBV7-9 and TRBJ1-1; D not certain. The CDR3 is 12 amino acids. V lost 1 base and J 7 bases, leaving 7 bases between the germline ends. Germline CDR1 SEHNR, CDR2 FQNEAQ (reference sequence). In DNA, the CDR3 is TGTGCCAGCAGCTTAGTTGGGGTTGAAGCTTTCTTT. This translates into CASSLVGVEAFF.

This clonotype was observed a few times. This sequence joins TRBV7-2 and TRBJ1-5; D unresolved. The CDR3 runs 14 residues. CDR1 and CDR2 (germline): SGHTA, FQGNSA. The ends were cut back, 3 bases at V and 7 bases at J, with 13 bases in the middle. The CDR3 nucleotides read TGTGCCAGCAGCTTTAAGGGTGGTATGCAGCCCCAGCATTTT. Amino acids: CASSFKGGMQPQHF.

The chain uses TRBV6-2 or TRBV6-3 and TRBJ2-1; 7 bases fit TRBD2. J gave up 9 bases and V 7 bases, and 24 bases lay outside the gene matches. CDR1 is MNHEY and CDR2 is SVGEGT in the germline V gene. This CDR3 region has 18 residues. The CDR3 loop reads CASKSRVLSGEGYGEQFF. CDR3 nucleotides: TGTGCCAGCAAGAGTAGGGTCCTATCGGGGGAGGGCTACGGTGAGCAGTTCTTC.

Ten or more counts support this clonotype. This sequence joins TRBV5-1 and TRBJ2-6; 9 nucleotides line up with TRBD1. The CDR3 has 18 amino acids. The ends lost 1 base at V and 2 bases at J; junction bases unmatched: 7. Per germline, CDR1 SGHRS and CDR2 YFSETQ. Here the CDR3 DNA reads TGCGCCAGCAGCTTGACGGACAGGGGAGGCGCTGGGGCCAACGTCCTGACTTTC. Translating gives CASSLTDRGGAGANVLTF.

The chain carries TRBV5-4 and TRBJ1-2; D is undetermined. The CDR3 loop spans 13 amino acids. V dropped 0 bases and J dropped 3 bases, with 6 bases sitting between them. Germline-derived CDR1 and CDR2 are SGHNT and YYREEE (reference sequence). CDR3 DNA sequence: TGTGCCAGCAGCTTGGAAACAGACTATGGCTACACCTTC. This encodes CASSLETDYGYTF.

This clonotype was counted many times. The chain joins TRBV20-1 to TRBJ2-1; D unresolved. There are 12 residues in the CDR3. CDR1 and CDR2 (germline): DFQATT, SNEGSKA (reference sequence). The V end lost 3 bases, the J end lost 2 bases, and 5 bases lay between the germline ends. The chain's CDR3 is CSARVPYNEQFF. Here the CDR3 DNA reads TGCAGTGCTAGGGTACCCTACAATGAGCAGTTCTTC.

This clonotype has ten or more counts. The genes are TRBV18 and TRBJ2-5; TRBD1 is a possible D gene (5 bases). This CDR3 has 12 amino acids. Germline values: CDR1 KGHSH, CDR2 LQKENI. The V end was cut by 8 bases, the J end by 1 base, with 8 bases between. The CDR3 protein is CASQGAQETQYF. CDR3 nucleotides: TGTGCCAGCCAAGGGGCCCAAGAGACCCAGTACTTC.

This clonotype was recorded many times. The genes are TRBV6-2 or TRBV6-3 and TRBJ2-5; D uncertain. The CDR3 runs to 13 residues. CDR1 and CDR2 from the germline V gene are MNHEY and SVGEGT. Between the trimmed V and J ends, which lost 7 bases and 5 bases, there was a span of 14 bases. As DNA, the CDR3 is TGTGCCAGCACCCAACCCCCGAGGGAGACCCAGTACTTC. It encodes CASTQPPRETQYF.